A single T cell receptor beta chain is shown here with its context. Antigen: not known. 13 Jbeta primers and 60 Vbeta primers were used for the PCR. TCRdb keeps only in-frame clones here, not all; method: immunoSEQ multiplex PCR. The profile shows about 130,000 clones, around 81% of them singletons. These data originate in a study of cytomegalovirus exposure and HLA in healthy donors. Study-level findings and limits: A missense variant in DCLRE1C was later tied to TCR beta V- and J-gene trimming.

The clonotype comes from a female donor in good health and CMV-seronegative. Sequencing was carried out using PBMCs.

In DNA form, the CDR3 reads TGTGCCAGCAGTGAGGGGAGGGGTCCTGGTTTGAACACTGAAGCTTTCTTT. Residues: CASSEGRGPGLNTEAFF. The chain recombines TRBV2 with TRBJ1-1; the D gene is possibly TRBD1 (5 bases). V dropped 3 bases and J dropped 0 bases, with 17 bases sitting between them. The CDR3 is made up of 17 amino acids. Germline V gives CDR1 SNHLY, CDR2 FYNNEI.